What follows are 27 T cell receptor beta chains derived from one specimen sequenced in a study of blood T cell repertoires in COVID-19. Generated by immunoSEQ multiplex PCR, the TCRdb table keeps only in-frame clones and is missing some. This table holds about 40,000 clones, roughly 90% found once. The source material was peripheral blood. The origin of the receptors is a human donor in a cohort sampled during active COVID-19.

CDR3 DNA: TGTGCCAGCAGCTTAGGCTACCGAGCGGGGGAAGGATATGGCTACACCTTC. Residues: CASSLGYRAGEGYGYTF. This sequence joins TRBV13 and TRBJ1-2; D might be TRBD1 (5 bases). V lost 0 bases and J lost 5, with 19 bases in between. The CDR3 totals 17 residues. CDR1 PRHDT and CDR2 FYEKMQ come from the germline V gene (reference sequence).

Only one count was recorded for this clone. DNA for the CDR3: TGTGCCAGCAGCTCCGGACAGGGGGGACGAAATGAGCAGTTCTTC. It codes for CASSSGQGGRNEQFF. This chain links TRBV7-9 with TRBJ2-1; 10 positions match TRBD1. The V gene end was trimmed by 4 bases and the J gene end by 7 bases; junction bases not matched to a gene: 7. The CDR3 is 15 amino acids. Per germline, CDR1 SEHNR and CDR2 FQNEAQ (reference sequence). The variable domain in full, with the rest retrieved from reference TRBV7-9 and TRBJ2-1, is DTGVSQNPRHKITKRGQNVTFRCDPISEHNRLYWYRQTLGQGPEFLTYFQNEAQLEKSRLLSDRFSAERPKGSFSTLEIQRTEQGDSAMYLCASSSGQGGRNEQFFGPGTRLTVL.

V is TRBV6-5 and J is TRBJ2-2; D is unclear. V dropped 7 bases and J dropped 5 bases, with 11 bases sitting between them. The CDR3 sequence is 13 residues long. Germline CDR1 reads MNHEY; CDR2 reads SVGAGI. The CDR3: CASTLFLTGELFF. CDR3 nucleotides: TGTGCCAGCACCTTGTTCCTAACCGGGGAGCTGTTTTTT.

This sequence joins TRBV7-2 and TRBJ2-2; 8 bases align to TRBD2. The CDR3 has 17 amino acids. Per the germline V gene, CDR1 is SGHTA and CDR2 is FQGNSA. V was pared by 5 bases and J by 4 bases, with 12 bases of the junction left unmatched. CDR3 protein: CASSRRVSGDGTGELFF. The CDR3 region has the DNA TGTGCCAGCAGCAGGCGGGTTAGCGGGGATGGCACCGGGGAGCTGTTTTTT.

The J gene is TRBJ1-6, the V gene TRBV3-1 (or the pseudogene TRBV3-2), with D perhaps matching TRBD1 (6 bases). V was trimmed by 1 base and J by 9 bases, leaving 10 bases between them. CDR3 length: 14 amino acids. Germline V lookup: CDR1 LGHDT, CDR2 YNNKEL (reference sequence). CDR3 nucleotides: TGTGCCAGCAGCCAAGGGTCAGGGGTTTCACCCCTCCACTTT. Encoded protein: CASSQGSGVSPLHF.

The V and J genes are TRBV2 and TRBJ2-1, with D possibly being TRBD2 (5 bases). With 2 bases removed from V and 1 base from J, the gap between germline ends came to 6 bases. From germline, CDR1 is SNHLY and CDR2 FYNNEI. The CDR3 extends over 14 amino acids. CDR3 sequence reads: CASSERGSYNEQFF. CDR3 nucleotides: TGTGCCAGCAGTGAACGGGGTTCCTACAATGAGCAGTTCTTC.

Details on this clone: One junction end disagrees with the germline gene, perhaps due to a read error. The chain carries TRBV3-1 (or the pseudogene TRBV3-2) and TRBJ2-1, with 7 bases identical to TRBD2. This CDR3 comprises 15 residues. Per the germline V gene, CDR1 is LGHDT and CDR2 is YNNKEL (reference sequence). The CDR3 coding sequence is TGTGCCAGCAGCCAAACAATCCGGGACTACTATGAGCAGTTCTTC. Protein product: CASSQTIRDYYEQFF.

The J gene is TRBJ2-1, the V gene TRBV5-4, with D possibly being TRBD1 (7 bases). CDR1 and CDR2 from the germline V gene are SGHNT and YYREEE (reference sequence). V was pared by 0 bases and J by 7 bases, with 17 bases between. The length of the CDR3 is 16 residues. In DNA form, the CDR3 reads TGTGCCAGCAGCTTGGGGGGGGTAGCACAGGGGAATGAGCAGTTCTTC. Encoded protein: CASSLGGVAQGNEQFF.

The chain employs TRBV11-1 and TRBJ2-3; 7 bases align to TRBD2. The V gene's germline CDR1 is SGHAT and CDR2 FQDESV (reference sequence). J lost 5 bases, V lost 0 bases, and 5 bases had no gene match. The CDR3 totals 15 residues. The CDR3 coding sequence is TGTGCCAGCAGCTTAGCGACTAGCCGTGGAGATACGCAGTATTTT. It yields the protein CASSLATSRGDTQYF.

The rearrangement uses TRBV9 and TRBJ2-1; no clear D gene. Germline CDR1 and CDR2: SGDLS and YYNGEE. CDR3 length equals 16 residues. V was shortened by 0 bases and J by 0 bases, with 10 bases between the two germline ends. This CDR3 reads CASSVDPTSSYNEQFF. CDR3 in DNA: TGTGCCAGCAGCGTAGATCCAACCAGCTCCTACAATGAGCAGTTCTTC. Supplemented by reference TRBV9 and TRBJ2-1, the full variable domain reads DSGVTQTPKHLITATGQRVTLRCSPRSGDLSVYWYQQSLDQGLQFLIQYYNGEERAKGNILERFSAQQFPDLHSELNLSSLELGDSALYFCASSVDPTSSYNEQFFGPGTRLTVL.

The chain uses TRBV10-2 and TRBJ2-7, with TRBD1 matching over 9 bases. Germline V gene lookup returns CDR1 WSHSY and CDR2 SAAADI. Trimming took 7 bases from V and 3 from J; bases not matched to a gene: 4. The CDR3 is 13 residues long. In DNA form, the CDR3 reads TGCGCCAGCATCGGGACAGGGATCTACGAGCAGTACTTC. It codes for CASIGTGIYEQYF.

This clone was found once. Germline and junction disagree at one end, which may indicate a read error. The J gene is TRBJ2-2, the V gene TRBV18; TRBD1 matches at 8 bases. Looked up from germline, CDR1 is KGHSH and CDR2 is LQKENI. This CDR3 comprises 15 residues. CDR3 loop: CASPPPGGDTGELFF. DNA for the CDR3: TGTGCCAGCCCACCACCAGGGGGCGACACCGGGGAGCTGTTTTTT.

This sequence joins TRBV2 and TRBJ1-4, with 8 positions matching TRBD1. V was clipped by 5 bases and J by 7 bases; unmatched bases: 6. Germline loops: CDR1 SNHLY, CDR2 FYNNEI. This CDR3 has 14 residues. In DNA form, the CDR3 reads TGTGCCAGCAGTCCACAGGGGGGTGCTGAAAAACTGTTTTTT. Translating gives CASSPQGGAEKLFF.

This rearrangement joins TRBV28 to TRBJ1-2, with a weak D call TRBD1 (6 bases). Trimming cost V 7 bases and J 1 base, with 22 bases left between them. Germline CDR1 is MDHEN and CDR2 is SYDVKM. This CDR3 has 17 amino acids. The CDR3, as DNA: TGTGCCAGCATCCCCCGGGGGGCAGGGGCCCTTAACTATGGCTACACCTTC. Protein sequence: CASIPRGAGALNYGYTF.

This sequence joins TRBV3-1 (or the pseudogene TRBV3-2) and TRBJ2-2; tentative D call: TRBD2 (5 bases). The V end was cut by 0 bases, the J end by 7 bases, with 9 bases between. This CDR3 contains 14 residues. In germline, CDR1 is LGHDT, CDR2 YNNKEL (reference sequence). Written as DNA, the CDR3 is TGTGCCAGCAGCCAAGAAGGAGGTGGCGGGGAGCTGTTTTTT. The encoded protein is CASSQEGGGGELFF.

V is TRBV7-3 and J is TRBJ2-1, with TRBD2 matching 8 bases. Losses at the gene ends were 1 base for V and 0 bases for J; bases not matched to a gene: 2. The CDR3 contains 16 residues. CDR1 and CDR2 from the germline V gene are SGHTA and FQGTGA. The DNA of the CDR3 is TGTGCCAGCAGCTTAATAAGCGGGAGCTCCTACAATGAGCAGTTCTTC. Encoded protein: CASSLISGSSYNEQFF.

This clone was recorded once. The V and J genes are TRBV24-1 and TRBJ2-5; TRBD2 is a possible D gene (6 bases). Germline V gene lookup returns CDR1 KGHDR and CDR2 SFDVKD. The V and J ends lost 4 bases and 1 base respectively, with 15 bases between them. The CDR3 totals 16 residues. The CDR3 sequence is CATSDPRRGPQETQYF. CDR3 in DNA: TGTGCCACCAGTGACCCTAGGCGGGGCCCCCAAGAGACCCAGTACTTC.

The chain is built from TRBV9 and TRBJ1-3; D is ambiguous. Germline assignment: CDR1 SGDLS and CDR2 YYNGEE. Trimming left V 4 bases short and J 2 bases short, with 13 bases between. The CDR3 runs 15 residues. The CDR3 region is CASSPTLETGNTIYF. In DNA form, the CDR3 reads TGTGCCAGCAGCCCTACACTGGAGACTGGAAACACCATATATTTT. Full variable domain (outside the CDR3, taken from reference TRBV9 and TRBJ1-3): DSGVTQTPKHLITATGQRVTLRCSPRSGDLSVYWYQQSLDQGLQFLIQYYNGEERAKGNILERFSAQQFPDLHSELNLSSLELGDSALYFCASSPTLETGNTIYFGEGSWLTVV.

The chain carries TRBV19 and TRBJ2-1; 8 bases align to TRBD1. V shed 6 bases, J shed 8 bases, and the junction held 6 bases outside the gene matches. CDR1 is LNHDA, CDR2 SQIVND, per germline (reference sequence). The CDR3 is 13 amino acids. CDR3 bases: TGTGCCAGTAGAAGACAGGGGTTGGATGAGCAGTTCTTC. Residues: CASRRQGLDEQFF.

This clone was recorded a few times. The chain joins TRBV5-1 to TRBJ1-5; 7 bases fit TRBD1. The CDR3 length is 15 residues. With V trimmed by 4 bases and J by 7 bases, 11 bases remained unmatched. CDR1 and CDR2 from the germline V gene are SGHRS and YFSETQ. The CDR3, as DNA: TGCGCCAGCAGCCCCTGGACAGGTAGTGGCCAGCCCCAGCATTTT. Translated: CASSPWTGSGQPQHF.

This clone appeared once. The gene calls are TRBV27 and TRBJ2-5; D gene unclear. Per the germline V gene, CDR1 is MNHEY and CDR2 is SMNVEV (reference sequence). The V end lost 5 bases, the J end lost 1 base, and 11 bases lay between the germline ends. The CDR3 spans 14 residues. The CDR3 loop reads CASSTSRVQETQYF. As DNA, the CDR3 is TGTGCCAGCAGTACCTCTAGAGTCCAAGAGACCCAGTACTTC.

The rearrangement links TRBV11-2 to TRBJ1-3; possibly TRBD1 for D (6 bases). This CDR3 has 19 amino acids. Per the germline V gene, CDR1 is SGHAT and CDR2 is FQNNGV. V lost 1 base to trimming and J lost 0 bases, with 19 bases between them. CDR3 sequence reads: CASSLAPGQLLNSGNTIYF. CDR3 DNA sequence: TGTGCCAGCAGCTTAGCTCCCGGACAGCTCCTCAACTCTGGAAACACCATATATTTT.

This clone has only one observation. The chain employs TRBV4-2 and TRBJ2-7, with D possibly TRBD1 on 5 matching bases. With 1 base removed from V and 6 bases from J, the gap between germline ends came to 10 bases. Germline CDR1 is LGHNA and CDR2 is YNFKEQ. The CDR3 has 13 residues. The CDR3 DNA reads as TGTGCCAGCAGCCAAGGGACCCAGGGCGAGCAGTACTTC. It encodes CASSQGTQGEQYF.

This clone was observed a single time. The rearrangement uses TRBV7-2 and TRBJ2-7; D is possibly TRBD2 (5 bases). CDR3 length: 15 residues. Trimming left V 5 bases short and J 0 bases short, with 14 bases between. Germline values: CDR1 SGHTA, CDR2 FQGNSA. Here the CDR3 reads CASSRTGESSYEQYF. CDR3 bases: TGTGCCAGCAGCCGGACTGGGGAGAGCTCCTACGAGCAGTACTTC.

The chain combines TRBV6-2 or TRBV6-3 with TRBJ2-3; D is perhaps TRBD2 (6 bases). The CDR3 sequence is 17 residues long. Germline V gene sequence: CDR1 MNHEY, CDR2 SVGEGT. The ends were cut back, 2 bases at V and 1 base at J, with 16 bases in the middle. The CDR3, as DNA: TGTGCCAGCAGTTACCAGTTCCTAGCGAAGGGCACAGATACGCAGTATTTT. Translation gives CASSYQFLAKGTDTQYF.

The rearrangement joins TRBV19 to TRBJ1-2, with 7 nucleotides matching TRBD1. V was pared by 6 bases and J by 4 bases, with 8 bases of the junction left unmatched. Germline-derived CDR1 and CDR2 are LNHDA and SQIVND (reference sequence). The CDR3 extends over 14 amino acids. The CDR3 DNA is TGTGCCAGTAGCACCGGGACAGTCTCCTATGGCTACACCTTC. It codes for CASSTGTVSYGYTF.

CDR3 region: CASSLDFFYGYTF. The CDR3 DNA reads as TGTGCCAGCAGCTTAGACTTCTTCTATGGCTACACCTTC. This chain links TRBV7-2 with TRBJ1-2; unclear D gene. The CDR3 is 13 residues long. V lost 1 base to trimming and J lost 4 bases, with 7 bases between them. In germline, CDR1 is SGHTA, CDR2 FQGNSA.